The clone carrying this T cell receptor beta chain was seen a handful of times. Time point in this sample: newly diagnosed GD, antithyroid drugs for less than 3 months. Isolated PBMC RNA provided the starting material for the TCR library. This specimen comes from a study of regulatory T cells in long-lasting Graves disease. V shed 2 bases and J shed 4 bases, with 11 bases lying between them. The CDR3 has 15 amino acids. Germline values: CDR1 KGHDR, CDR2 SFDVKD. Construction of the TCR beta libraries employed iRepertoire HTBI primers in conjunction with Arm-PCR of CDR3 regions. TCRdb called the multiplex PCR reads again in MiXCR, with one record for every CDR3 protein. Of about 540,000 distinct CDR3 sequences listed, around an eighth are singletons. A further study also used this sample, focusing on T cells in Graves' hyperthyroidism and ophthalmopathy. That work contributes: Disease duration under 2 months; hyperthyroidism patients were aged 18 to 65. An initial round of RT-PCR targeting the TCR CDR3 relied on the HTBI primer set.

This clonotype was obtained from a man aged 30-40 years with Graves disease. The specimen comprised peripheral blood mononuclear cells (PBMCs), sampled at new diagnosis, from a patient treated with antithyroid drugs. The chain carries TRBV24-1 and TRBJ1-5, with D maybe TRBD1 (5 bases). CDR3 loop: CATSDSGFSNQPQHF. The CDR3 bases are TGTGCCACCAGTGATTCAGGGTTTTCGAATCAGCCCCAGCATTTT.